One sample yielded the 19 T cell receptor beta chains listed below, sequenced in a study of identical twins' blood T cells. Via MiXCR, TCRdb re-called the 5' RACE reads, giving one row per CDR3 protein. The table has hundreds of thousands of distinct CDR3 sequences, roughly 28% seen once. Sample: PBMCs. These TCRs come from a woman aged 18 to 55 in good health.

The chain has TRBV7-9 and TRBJ1-5; 7 positions agree with TRBD1. The CDR3 covers 13 residues. CDR1 and CDR2 (germline): SEHNR, FQNEAQ (reference sequence). With 4 bases clipped from V and 7 bases from J, the junction kept 4 bases outside the gene matches. Here the CDR3 DNA reads TGTGCCAGCAGCTCGACAGGGCTACAGCCCCAGCATTTT. Amino acid sequence: CASSSTGLQPQHF. Complete variable domain (other parts from reference TRBV7-9 and TRBJ1-5): DTGVSQNPRHKITKRGQNVTFRCDPISEHNRLYWYRQTLGQGPEFLTYFQNEAQLEKSRLLSDRFSAERPKGSFSTLEIQRTEQGDSAMYLCASSSTGLQPQHFGDGTRLSIL.

This clonotype was seen repeatedly, ten times or more. This chain joins TRBV12-3 or TRBV12-4 and TRBJ1-5, with a tentative D call TRBD1 (5 bases). The CDR3 contains 13 residues. The germline V and J ends were trimmed by 4 bases and 1 base, with 5 bases remaining between them. CDR3 sequence (DNA): TGTGCCAGCAGTTGGACAAGCAATCAGCCCCAGCATTTT. This encodes CASSWTSNQPQHF.

This clonotype came up a few times. The chain joins TRBV12-5 to TRBJ1-5; the D is unclear. V dropped 3 bases and J dropped 5 bases, with 11 bases sitting between them. Germline CDR1 is LGHNT and CDR2 is FRNRAP. This CDR3 has 14 amino acids. CDR3 in DNA: TGTGCTAGTGGTTTTGGCGCAGTTTATCAGCCCCAGCATTTT. As protein: CASGFGAVYQPQHF.

This clonotype showed up just a few times. This chain links TRBV5-4 with TRBJ2-1; 15 bases line up with TRBD2. The CDR3 has 16 residues. V lost 3 bases and J lost 6; bases outside the gene matches: 4. The V gene's germline CDR1 is SGHNT and CDR2 YYREEE (reference sequence). The CDR3 nucleotides read TGTGCCAGCAGCTCGGGGACTAGCGGGAGGCTCAATGAGCAGTTCTTC. Protein sequence: CASSSGTSGRLNEQFF. The variable domain in full, with the rest retrieved from reference TRBV5-4 and TRBJ2-1, is ETGVTQSPTHLIKTRGQQVTLRCSSQSGHNTVSWYQQALGQGPQFIFQYYREEENGRGNFPPRFSGLQFPNYSSELNVNALELDDSALYLCASSSGTSGRLNEQFFGPGTRLTVL.

The CDR3 here is CASSEEAENQPQHF. CDR3 bases: TGTGCCAGCAGTGAGGAGGCAGAGAATCAGCCCCAGCATTTT. The chain is built from TRBV2 and TRBJ1-5; D gene uncertain. CDR1 and CDR2 (germline): SNHLY, FYNNEI. This CDR3 has 14 residues. V was trimmed by 3 bases and J by 4 bases, leaving 10 bases between them.

V gene TRBV19 combines with J gene TRBJ1-1, with D hard to call. The CDR3 contains 13 residues. V lost 9 bases, J lost 0 bases, and 11 bases lay in between. CDR1 is LNHDA, CDR2 SQIVND, per germline (reference sequence). The CDR3 nucleotides are TGTGCCAGCTTGAGCAGCATGAACACTGAAGCTTTCTTT. It is translated as CASLSSMNTEAFF.

The rearrangement links TRBV6-2 or TRBV6-3 to TRBJ2-7, with D uncertain. The V gene's germline CDR1 is MNHEY and CDR2 SVGEGT. This CDR3 has 14 residues. V was clipped by 7 bases and J by 3 bases, with 16 bases between them. The CDR3 reads CASTEPTASYEQYF. The CDR3 nucleotides are TGTGCCAGCACCGAACCCACTGCCAGCTACGAGCAGTACTTC.

This clonotype came up a few times. This chain connects TRBV27 to TRBJ2-7; D unresolved. V was trimmed by 6 bases and J by 2 bases, leaving 11 bases between them. Looked up from germline, CDR1 is MNHEY and CDR2 is SMNVEV (reference sequence). The CDR3 has 13 amino acids. The CDR3 sequence is CASRASATYEQYF. The DNA of the CDR3 is TGTGCCAGCAGAGCTAGTGCGACCTACGAGCAGTACTTC.

This clonotype turned up a few times. The J gene is TRBJ1-5, the V gene TRBV20-1; 9 bases are shared with TRBD1. Germline assignment: CDR1 DFQATT and CDR2 SNEGSKA (reference sequence). J was trimmed by 6 bases and V by 6 bases; bases with no gene match: 6. The CDR3 runs to 13 residues. As DNA, the CDR3 is TGCAGTGCCCCGGGACAGGGTCTTCAGCCCCAGCATTTT. Protein: CSAPGQGLQPQHF.

This clonotype was found a few times. The chain links TRBV29-1 to TRBJ1-3; D not resolved. Between the trimmed V and J ends, which lost 5 bases and 2 bases, there was a span of 7 bases. This CDR3 contains 12 residues. The germline V gene has CDR1 SQVTM and CDR2 ANQGSEA. The CDR3 sequence is CSVRDTGNTIYF. For the CDR3, the DNA is TGCAGCGTTCGAGATACTGGAAACACCATATATTTT.

About this clonotype itself: Being one base from a much bigger clone, this may be a read error. This sequence joins TRBV29-1 and TRBJ1-1; tentatively, D is TRBD1 (6 bases). Trimming left V 4 bases short and J 1 base short, with 16 bases between. This CDR3 region has 15 residues. Germline V gene sequence: CDR1 SQVTM, CDR2 ANQGSEA. The CDR3 here is CSVGGRRTENTEAFF. CDR3 DNA sequence: TGCAGCGTTGGGGGGCGGAGGACAGAGAACACTGAAGCTTTCTTT.

This chain uses TRBV5-8 with TRBJ2-7; D is unresolved. Trimming removed 4 bases from V and 4 bases from J, with 15 bases in between. This CDR3 is built from 14 residues. Per germline, CDR1 SGHTS and CDR2 YDEGEE. The CDR3 nucleotides read TGTGCCAGCAGCGGGCGAGGCTACCAATACGAGCAGTACTTC. This encodes CASSGRGYQYEQYF.

This clonotype has more than one count but fewer than ten. The chain uses TRBV11-2 and TRBJ1-1; TRBD1 is a possible D gene (6 bases). V was cut by 2 bases and J by 5 bases, with 21 bases left in between. CDR1 is SGHAT, CDR2 FQNNGV, per germline. The CDR3 spans 17 residues. The CDR3 region is CASSLLGGGVARTEAFF. CDR3 nucleotides: TGTGCCAGCAGCTTACTTGGAGGGGGAGTAGCAAGGACTGAAGCTTTCTTT.

The CDR3 here is CASSPRRRGQATNEKLFF. In nucleotides, the CDR3 is TGTGCCAGCAGCCCACGGCGGAGGGGGCAAGCAACTAATGAAAAACTGTTTTTT. The gene calls are TRBV7-6 and TRBJ1-4; 7 positions match TRBD1. The CDR3 is made up of 18 amino acids. The junction had 12 bases not matched to a gene; V was cut back by 5 bases and J by 0 bases. CDR1 and CDR2 from the germline V gene are SGHVS and FNYEAQ.

In this sample, this clonotype turned up a few times. The chain carries TRBV4-3 and TRBJ1-6; D ambiguous. The CDR3 has 13 residues. Germline V gene data show CDR1 as LGHNA and CDR2 as YSLEER. V lost 0 bases to trimming and J lost 15 bases, with 12 bases between them. The chain's CDR3 is CASSQEIGRLLHF. The CDR3 nucleotides are TGCGCCAGCAGCCAAGAAATCGGACGGCTCCTCCACTTT.

V and J are TRBV19 and TRBJ1-5, with 8 bases aligning to TRBD1. The CDR3 covers 15 residues. V was pared by 6 bases and J by 7 bases, with 11 bases of the junction left unmatched. Germline V lookup: CDR1 LNHDA, CDR2 SQIVND (reference sequence). The CDR3 DNA reads as TGTGCCAGTAGCAGGCTTGGGGGGACAGGCCAGCCCCAGCATTTT. Translated, it gives CASSRLGGTGQPQHF.

This chain connects TRBV6-1 to TRBJ1-3; D is undetermined. Trimming left V 2 bases short and J 4 bases short, with 12 bases between. The germline V gene has CDR1 MNHNS and CDR2 SASEGT. The CDR3 loop spans 15 amino acids. CDR3 sequence (DNA): TGTGCCAGCAGTGAAAGGTTAAGTCGGGGAAACACCATATATTTT. Residues: CASSERLSRGNTIYF.

There are a few counts of this clonotype. The chain carries TRBV29-1 and TRBJ2-1, with 13 bases fitting TRBD2. CDR1 SQVTM and CDR2 ANQGSEA come from the germline V gene. J gave up 7 bases and V 8 bases, and 5 bases lay outside the gene matches. The CDR3 length is 13 residues. The DNA for the CDR3 is TGCAGCCATACTAGCGGGAGGGTTAATGAGCAGTTCTTC. It is translated as CSHTSGRVNEQFF.

This clonotype occurred once. Germline is not matched at one junction end, which may reflect a read error. The chain links TRBV20-1 to TRBJ2-5, with D perhaps TRBD1 or TRBD2 (5 bases each). CDR3 length equals 12 residues. Per germline, CDR1 DFQATT and CDR2 SNEGSKA (reference sequence). CDR3 protein: CSARQGGQTQHF. Written as DNA, the CDR3 is TGCAGTGCTAGACAGGGCGGGCAGACCCAGCACTTC.